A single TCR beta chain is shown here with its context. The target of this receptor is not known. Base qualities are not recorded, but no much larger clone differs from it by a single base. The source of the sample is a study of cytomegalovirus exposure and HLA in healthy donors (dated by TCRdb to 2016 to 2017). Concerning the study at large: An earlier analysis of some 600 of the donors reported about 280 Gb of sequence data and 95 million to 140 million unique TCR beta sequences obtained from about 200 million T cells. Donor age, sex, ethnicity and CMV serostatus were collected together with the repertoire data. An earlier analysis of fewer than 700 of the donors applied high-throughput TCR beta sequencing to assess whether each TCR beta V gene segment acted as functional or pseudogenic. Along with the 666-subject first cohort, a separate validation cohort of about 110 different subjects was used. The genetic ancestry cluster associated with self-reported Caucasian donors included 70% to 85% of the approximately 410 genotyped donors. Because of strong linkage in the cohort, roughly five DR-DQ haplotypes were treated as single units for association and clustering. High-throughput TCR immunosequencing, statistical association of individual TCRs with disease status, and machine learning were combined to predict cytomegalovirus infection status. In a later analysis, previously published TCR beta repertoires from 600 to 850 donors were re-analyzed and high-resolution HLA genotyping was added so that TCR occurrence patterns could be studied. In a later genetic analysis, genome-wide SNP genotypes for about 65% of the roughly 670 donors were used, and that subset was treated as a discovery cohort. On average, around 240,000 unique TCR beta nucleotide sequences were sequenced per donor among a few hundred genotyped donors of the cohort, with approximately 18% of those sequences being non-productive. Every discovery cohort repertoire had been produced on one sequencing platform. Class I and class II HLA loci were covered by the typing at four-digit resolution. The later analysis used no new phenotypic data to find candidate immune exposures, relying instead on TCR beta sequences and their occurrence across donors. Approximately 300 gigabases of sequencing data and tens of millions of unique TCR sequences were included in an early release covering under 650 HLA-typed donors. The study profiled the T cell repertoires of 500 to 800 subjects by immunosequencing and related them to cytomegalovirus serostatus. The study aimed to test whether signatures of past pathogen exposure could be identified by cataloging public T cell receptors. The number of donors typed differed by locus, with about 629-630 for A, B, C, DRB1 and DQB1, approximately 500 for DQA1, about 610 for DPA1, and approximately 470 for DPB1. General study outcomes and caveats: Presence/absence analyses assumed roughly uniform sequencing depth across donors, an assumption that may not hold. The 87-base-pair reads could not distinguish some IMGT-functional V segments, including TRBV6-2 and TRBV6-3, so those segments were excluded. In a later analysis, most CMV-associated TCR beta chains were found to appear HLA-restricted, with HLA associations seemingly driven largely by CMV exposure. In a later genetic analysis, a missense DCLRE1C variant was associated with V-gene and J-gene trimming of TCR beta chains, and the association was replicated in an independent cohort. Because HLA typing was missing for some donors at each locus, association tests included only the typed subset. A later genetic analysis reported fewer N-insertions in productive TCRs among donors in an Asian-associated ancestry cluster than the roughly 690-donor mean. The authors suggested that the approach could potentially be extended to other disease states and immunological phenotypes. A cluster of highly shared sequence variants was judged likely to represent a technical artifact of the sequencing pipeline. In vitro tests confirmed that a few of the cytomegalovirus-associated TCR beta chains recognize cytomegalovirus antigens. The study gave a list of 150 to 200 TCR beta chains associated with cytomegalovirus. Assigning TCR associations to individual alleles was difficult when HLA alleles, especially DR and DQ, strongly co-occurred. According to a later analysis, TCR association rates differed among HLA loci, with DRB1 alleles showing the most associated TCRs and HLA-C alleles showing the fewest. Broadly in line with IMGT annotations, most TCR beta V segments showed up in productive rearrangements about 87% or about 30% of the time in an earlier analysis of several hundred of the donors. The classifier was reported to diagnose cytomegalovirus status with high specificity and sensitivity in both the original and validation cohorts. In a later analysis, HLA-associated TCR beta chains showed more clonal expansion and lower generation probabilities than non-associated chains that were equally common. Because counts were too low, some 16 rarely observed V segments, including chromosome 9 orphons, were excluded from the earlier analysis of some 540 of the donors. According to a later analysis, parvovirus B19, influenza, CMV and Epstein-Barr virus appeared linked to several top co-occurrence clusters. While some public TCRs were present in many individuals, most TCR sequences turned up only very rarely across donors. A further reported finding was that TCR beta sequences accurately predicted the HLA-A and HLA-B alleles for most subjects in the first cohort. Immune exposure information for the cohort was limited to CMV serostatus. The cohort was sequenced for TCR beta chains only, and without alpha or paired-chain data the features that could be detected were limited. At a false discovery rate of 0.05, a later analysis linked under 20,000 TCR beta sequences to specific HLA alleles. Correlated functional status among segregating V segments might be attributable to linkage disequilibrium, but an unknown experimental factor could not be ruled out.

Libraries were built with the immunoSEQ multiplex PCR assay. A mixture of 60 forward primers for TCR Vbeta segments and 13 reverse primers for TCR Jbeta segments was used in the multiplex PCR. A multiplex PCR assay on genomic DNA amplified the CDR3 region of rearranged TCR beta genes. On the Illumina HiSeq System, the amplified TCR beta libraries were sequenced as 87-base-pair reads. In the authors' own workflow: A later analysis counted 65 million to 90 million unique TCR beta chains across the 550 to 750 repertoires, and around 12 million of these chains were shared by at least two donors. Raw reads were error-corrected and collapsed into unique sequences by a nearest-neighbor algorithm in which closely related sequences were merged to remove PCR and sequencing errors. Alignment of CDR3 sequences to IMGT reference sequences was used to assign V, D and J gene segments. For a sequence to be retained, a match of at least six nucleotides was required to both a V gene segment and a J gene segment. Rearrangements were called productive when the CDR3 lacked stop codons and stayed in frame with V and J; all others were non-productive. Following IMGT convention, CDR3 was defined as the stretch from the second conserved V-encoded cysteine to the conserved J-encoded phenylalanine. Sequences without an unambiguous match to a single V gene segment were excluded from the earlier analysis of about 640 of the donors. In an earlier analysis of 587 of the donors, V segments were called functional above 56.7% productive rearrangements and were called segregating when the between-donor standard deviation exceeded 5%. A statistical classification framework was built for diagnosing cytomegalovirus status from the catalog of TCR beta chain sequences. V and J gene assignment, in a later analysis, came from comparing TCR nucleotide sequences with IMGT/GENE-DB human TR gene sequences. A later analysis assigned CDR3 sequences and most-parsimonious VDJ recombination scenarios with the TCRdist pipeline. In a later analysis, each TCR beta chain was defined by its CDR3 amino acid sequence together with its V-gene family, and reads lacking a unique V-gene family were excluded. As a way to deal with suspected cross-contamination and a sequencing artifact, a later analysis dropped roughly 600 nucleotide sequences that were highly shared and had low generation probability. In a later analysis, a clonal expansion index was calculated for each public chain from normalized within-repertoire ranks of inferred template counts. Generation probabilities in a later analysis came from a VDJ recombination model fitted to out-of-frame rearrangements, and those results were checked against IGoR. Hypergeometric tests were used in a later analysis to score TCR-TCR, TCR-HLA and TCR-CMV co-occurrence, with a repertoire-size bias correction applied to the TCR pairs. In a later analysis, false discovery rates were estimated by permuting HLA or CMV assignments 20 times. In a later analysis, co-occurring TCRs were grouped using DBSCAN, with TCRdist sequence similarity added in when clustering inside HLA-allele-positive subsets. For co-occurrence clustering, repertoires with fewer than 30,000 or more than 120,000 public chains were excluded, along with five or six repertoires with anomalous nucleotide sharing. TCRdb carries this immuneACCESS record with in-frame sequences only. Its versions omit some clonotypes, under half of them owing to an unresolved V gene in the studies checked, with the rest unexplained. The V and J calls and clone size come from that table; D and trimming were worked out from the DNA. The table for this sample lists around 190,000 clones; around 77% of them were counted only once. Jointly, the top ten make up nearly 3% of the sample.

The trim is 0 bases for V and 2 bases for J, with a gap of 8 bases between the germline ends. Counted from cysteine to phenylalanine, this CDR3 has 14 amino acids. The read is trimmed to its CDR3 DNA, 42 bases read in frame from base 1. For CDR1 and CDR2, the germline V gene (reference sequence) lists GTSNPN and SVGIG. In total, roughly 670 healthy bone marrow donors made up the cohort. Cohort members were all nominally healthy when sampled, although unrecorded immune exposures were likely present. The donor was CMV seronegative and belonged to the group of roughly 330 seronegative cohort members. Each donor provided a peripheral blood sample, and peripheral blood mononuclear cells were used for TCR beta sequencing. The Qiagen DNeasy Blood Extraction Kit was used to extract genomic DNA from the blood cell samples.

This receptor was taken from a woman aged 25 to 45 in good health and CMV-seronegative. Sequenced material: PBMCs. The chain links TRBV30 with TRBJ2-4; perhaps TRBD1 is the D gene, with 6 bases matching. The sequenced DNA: TGTGCCTGGAGTGTACAGGGTTCCAAAAACATTCAGTACTTC. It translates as CAWSVQGSKNIQYF.